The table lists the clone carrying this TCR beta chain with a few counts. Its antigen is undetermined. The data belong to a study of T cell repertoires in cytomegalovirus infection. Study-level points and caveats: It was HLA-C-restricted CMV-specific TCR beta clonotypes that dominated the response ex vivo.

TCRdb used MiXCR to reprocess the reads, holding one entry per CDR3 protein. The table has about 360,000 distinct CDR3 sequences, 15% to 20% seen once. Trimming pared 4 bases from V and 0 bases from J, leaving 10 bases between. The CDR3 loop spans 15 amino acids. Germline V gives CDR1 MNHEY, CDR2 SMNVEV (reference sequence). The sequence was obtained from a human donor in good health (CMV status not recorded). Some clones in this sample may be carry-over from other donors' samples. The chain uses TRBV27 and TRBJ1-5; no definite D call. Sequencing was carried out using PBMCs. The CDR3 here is CASSSAIHSNQPQHF. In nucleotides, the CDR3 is TGTGCCAGCAGTTCGGCTATTCATAGCAATCAGCCCCAGCATTTT.